This passage covers 22 T cell receptor beta chains from one sample sequenced in a study of cytomegalovirus exposure and HLA in healthy donors. A multiplex PCR was run with 60 Vbeta primers and 13 Jbeta primers. Only in-frame clones appear in the TCRdb table, and some are missing; sequencing was by immunoSEQ multiplex PCR. Among approximately 79,000 clones listed, roughly 80% were seen once. The sample was PBMCs. The receptors derive from a middle-aged woman in good health and CMV-seropositive.

The rearrangement joins TRBV7-6 to TRBJ2-7; D perhaps matches TRBD2 (6 bases). V gave up 1 base and J gave up 1 base, with 8 bases separating them. The CDR3 sequence is 14 residues long. The germline V gene has CDR1 SGHVS and CDR2 FNYEAQ. CDR3 in DNA: TGTGCCAGCAGCTTAGGCGGGACTTCCTACGAGCAGTACTTC. Translating it yields CASSLGGTSYEQYF.

V usage is TRBV19 and J usage is TRBJ1-5; a possible D gene is TRBD1 (6 bases). The CDR3 is 15 amino acids. V was clipped by 7 bases and J by 1 base, with 14 bases between them. CDR1 LNHDA and CDR2 SQIVND come from the germline V gene (reference sequence). The CDR3 DNA is TGTGCCAGTACCCCGACCGGGACAAGCAATCAGCCCCAGCATTTT. Residues: CASTPTGTSNQPQHF. The complete variable domain, with remaining parts taken from reference TRBV19 and TRBJ1-5, reads DGGITQSPKYLFRKEGQNVTLSCEQNLNHDAMYWYRQDPGQGLRLIYYSQIVNDFQKGDIAEGYSVSREKKESFPLTVTSAQKNPTAFYLCASTPTGTSNQPQHFGDGTRLSIL.

The rearrangement links TRBV4-1 to TRBJ2-7; 8 positions match TRBD1. This CDR3 is built from 16 residues. CDR1 is MGHRA, CDR2 YSYEKL, per germline. V lost 3 bases to trimming and J lost 2 bases; unmatched junction nucleotides: 9. Here the CDR3 DNA reads TGCGCCAGCAGCCAGGCGACAGGGGTACGGACCTACGAGCAGTACTTC. Translating gives CASSQATGVRTYEQYF.

V gene TRBV5-1 combines with J gene TRBJ2-5, with a possible D match to TRBD2 (6 bases). This CDR3 has 16 amino acids. Trimming left V 0 bases short and J 2 bases short, with 14 bases between. The germline V gene encodes CDR1 SGHRS and CDR2 YFSETQ. Here the CDR3 DNA reads TGCGCCAGCAGCTTGGCCGGGAGTGCTATTCAAGAGACCCAGTACTTC. Translation: CASSLAGSAIQETQYF.

This clone was seen a single time. The chain couples TRBV11-3 to TRBJ2-2; 8 positions match TRBD2. Germline CDR1 SGHNT, CDR2 YENEEA. V gave up 4 bases and J gave up 4 bases; unmatched junction bases: 8. CDR3 length: 16 amino acids. In DNA form, the CDR3 reads TGTGCCAGCAGCTCAAGCGGGAGTCGCGGCACCGGGGAGCTGTTTTTT. Encoded protein: CASSSSGSRGTGELFF.

The J gene is TRBJ2-4, the V gene TRBV2; 7 bases map to TRBD2. There are 16 residues in the CDR3. V trimming: 7 bases; J trimming: 0 bases; junction bases outside the gene matches: 9. The V gene's germline CDR1 is SNHLY and CDR2 FYNNEI. CDR3: CASKLGGRIAKNIQYF. DNA of the CDR3: TGTGCCAGCAAACTCGGCGGGAGAATAGCCAAAAACATTCAGTACTTC.

This clone came up a few times. The rearrangement uses TRBV9 and TRBJ1-1; a weak D match, TRBD1 (6 bases). CDR1 is SGDLS and CDR2 is YYNGEE in the germline V gene. The CDR3 is 14 amino acids. Between the trimmed V and J ends, which lost 3 bases and 5 bases, there was a span of 14 bases. CDR3 protein: CASSASQGRTEAFF. The CDR3 DNA is TGTGCCAGCAGCGCTTCACAGGGTAGGACTGAAGCTTTCTTT.

This clone was picked up one time. The chain employs TRBV7-9 and TRBJ2-1; TRBD2 aligns across 12 bases. Germline V gene data show CDR1 as SEHNR and CDR2 as FQNEAQ (reference sequence). The CDR3 runs 17 residues. Trimming at V came to 7 bases and at J to 0 bases, leaving 7 bases not matched to a gene. The DNA of the CDR3 is TGTGCCAGCATGCGACTAGCGGGGGAGAGCTCCTACAATGAGCAGTTCTTC. Its protein product is CASMRLAGESSYNEQFF.

The chain is built from TRBV29-1 and TRBJ1-1; D gene uncertain. This CDR3 has 13 residues. V lost 4 bases to trimming and J lost 6 bases, with 15 bases between them. Germline assignment: CDR1 SQVTM and CDR2 ANQGSEA. The CDR3: CSVVRHRPAEAFF. The CDR3 DNA is TGCAGCGTTGTCAGGCACCGACCGGCTGAAGCTTTCTTT.

The chain joins TRBV6-1 to TRBJ1-2, with D possibly being TRBD1 (6 bases). V shed 4 bases and J shed 2 bases, with 11 bases lying between them. CDR1 MNHNS and CDR2 SASEGT come from the germline V gene. This CDR3 spans 14 amino acids. CDR3 amino acids: CASSGGGRNYGYTF. CDR3 DNA sequence: TGTGCCAGCAGTGGGGGGGGCAGAAACTATGGCTACACCTTC.

The chain links TRBV11-2 to TRBJ1-1; 11 nucleotides align to TRBD1. Trimming cost V 3 bases and J 0 bases; bases outside gene matches: 0. CDR3 length: 15 residues. The germline CDR1 and CDR2 sequences are SGHAT and FQNNGV. The CDR3 loop is CASSLGQGVNTEAFF. The CDR3 DNA is TGTGCCAGCAGCTTGGGACAGGGGGTGAACACTGAAGCTTTCTTT.

The V call is TRBV7-8, the J call TRBJ2-7; D is possibly TRBD2 (6 bases). This CDR3 region has 14 residues. With 5 bases removed from V and 2 bases from J, the gap between germline ends came to 13 bases. Germline CDR1 and CDR2: SGHVS and FQNEAQ. CDR3 bases: TGTGCCAGCAGCCAACGACAGCGGGCCTACGAGCAGTACTTC. Encoded protein: CASSQRQRAYEQYF.

This rearrangement joins TRBV4-1 to TRBJ1-2; 7 nucleotides agree with TRBD1. Germline CDR1 and CDR2: MGHRA and YSYEKL. J lost 3 bases, V lost 4 bases, and 2 bases had no gene match. The CDR3 runs 13 residues. CDR3 loop: CASSRDRDYGYTF. The CDR3 DNA reads TGCGCCAGCAGCCGGGACAGAGACTATGGCTACACCTTC.

The chain has TRBV2 and TRBJ1-6; 7 bases align to TRBD1. The germline V gene has CDR1 SNHLY and CDR2 FYNNEI. The CDR3 runs 16 residues. V dropped 8 bases and J dropped 0; count of bases not matched to a gene: 7. The CDR3 reads CASSQDRSSYNSPLHF. The DNA for the CDR3 is TGTGCCAGCTCTCAGGACAGGAGCTCCTATAATTCACCCCTCCACTTT.

This clone occurred a few times. The rearrangement links TRBV30 to TRBJ1-1, with 7 positions matching TRBD1. The CDR3 sequence is 15 residues long. V dropped 3 bases and J dropped 5; count of bases not matched to a gene: 12. In germline, CDR1 is GTSNPN, CDR2 SVGIG (reference sequence). In nucleotides, the CDR3 is TGTGCCTGGAGGCCCCCCCTGGGACAGATGACTGAAGCTTTCTTT. Its translation: CAWRPPLGQMTEAFF.

The J gene is TRBJ1-6, the V gene TRBV19, with TRBD1 matching over 7 bases. CDR1 and CDR2 from the germline V gene are LNHDA and SQIVND (reference sequence). J was trimmed by 10 bases and V by 3 bases; bases with no gene match: 9. The CDR3 covers 15 residues. CDR3 in DNA: TGTGCCAGTAGTATGGGCCGAGACAGGGAATCACCCCTCCACTTT. The encoded protein is CASSMGRDRESPLHF.

The chain uses TRBV5-1 and TRBJ2-5; D possibly corresponds to TRBD2 (5 bases). The CDR3 is made up of 14 amino acids. V was cut by 0 bases and J by 2 bases, with 8 bases left in between. In germline, CDR1 is SGHRS, CDR2 YFSETQ. CDR3 amino acids: CASSLVEGQETQYF. The CDR3 nucleotides read TGCGCCAGCAGCTTGGTAGAGGGACAAGAGACCCAGTACTTC. The full variable domain, its missing parts supplied by reference TRBV5-1 and TRBJ2-5, is KAGVTQTPRYLIKTRGQQVTLSCSPISGHRSVSWYQQTPGQGLQFLFEYFSETQRNKGNFPGRFSGRQFSNSRSEMNVSTLELGDSALYLCASSLVEGQETQYFGPGTRLLVL.

The rearrangement joins TRBV7-8 to TRBJ2-7; 11 bases align to TRBD2. Germline CDR1 reads SGHVS; CDR2 reads FQNEAQ. This CDR3 has 16 residues. V was clipped by 7 bases and J by 4 bases; unmatched bases: 12. CDR3 DNA: TGTGCCAGCAAACTAACCGGGACTAGCGGAGTGTACGAGCAGTACTTC. Protein sequence: CASKLTGTSGVYEQYF.

The V call is TRBV30, the J call TRBJ2-1, with 7 bases matching TRBD1. The germline V gene has CDR1 GTSNPN and CDR2 SVGIG (reference sequence). Trimming cost V 2 bases and J 7 bases; bases outside gene matches: 11. The CDR3 is made up of 15 amino acids. The chain's CDR3 is CAWSPDRLPRNEQFF. Written as DNA, the CDR3 is TGTGCCTGGAGTCCGGACAGGCTTCCAAGGAATGAGCAGTTCTTC.

The rearrangement uses TRBV4-2 and TRBJ2-2; the D gene is possibly TRBD2 (5 bases). V was cut by 4 bases and J by 0 bases, with 12 bases left in between. The germline V gene has CDR1 LGHNA and CDR2 YNFKEQ. The CDR3 loop spans 16 amino acids. This chain's CDR3 is CASSPRGSANTGELFF. CDR3 sequence (DNA): TGTGCCAGCAGCCCTCGTGGTAGCGCGAACACCGGGGAGCTGTTTTTT.

The chain carries TRBV6-1 and TRBJ1-2; TRBD1 matches 9 bases. V dropped 7 bases and J dropped 2; count of bases not matched to a gene: 5. From germline, CDR1 is MNHNS and CDR2 SASEGT. This CDR3 has 14 residues. CDR3 in amino acids: CASKGTGGNYGYTF. The DNA for the CDR3 is TGTGCCAGCAAAGGAACAGGGGGCAACTATGGCTACACCTTC.

J is TRBJ1-3 and V is TRBV19; D might be TRBD1 (5 bases). The CDR3 sequence is 14 residues long. Per the germline V gene, CDR1 is LNHDA and CDR2 is SQIVND (reference sequence). Between the trimmed V and J ends, which lost 7 bases and 1 base, there was a span of 11 bases. CDR3 sequence: CASTPDTSGNTIYF. CDR3 nucleotides: TGTGCCAGTACCCCGGACACGTCTGGAAACACCATATATTTT.